One sample yielded the 27 T cell receptor beta chains listed below, sequenced in a study of T cells in Graves' hyperthyroidism and ophthalmopathy. Authors of the study amplified TCR beta CDR3 regions from RNA transcripts. When the TCR CDR3 underwent first-round RT-PCR, the HTBI primer set was used. TCRdb itself ran the multiplex PCR reads through MiXCR, one entry per CDR3 protein. In the table there are about 320,000 distinct CDR3 sequences, roughly 15% of which are singletons. The sequencing sample was made of blood. Every receptor here comes from a man aged 25-45 years with Graves' hyperthyroidism.

The chain links TRBV6-1 to TRBJ2-7; 12 bases are shared with TRBD1. V shed 7 bases, J shed 5 bases, and the junction held 12 bases outside the gene matches. Germline V gene lookup returns CDR1 MNHNS and CDR2 SASEGT. CDR3 size: 16 residues. As DNA, the CDR3 is TGTGCCAGCATCCCCGAGGGGACAGGGGGCACCGACGAGCAGTACTTC. Translating gives CASIPEGTGGTDEQYF.

V gene TRBV9 combines with J gene TRBJ2-5; the D is unclear. Germline-derived CDR1 and CDR2 are SGDLS and YYNGEE. V lost 1 base, J lost 1 base, and 5 bases lay in between. The CDR3 has 13 amino acids. Here the CDR3 DNA reads TGTGCCAGCAGCGTATCAGTCCAAGAGACCCAGTACTTC. Protein product: CASSVSVQETQYF.

The sample holds many counts of this clonotype. The chain couples TRBV7-9 to TRBJ2-1, with 7 bases matching TRBD2. The length of the CDR3 is 15 residues. Germline assignment: CDR1 SEHNR and CDR2 FQNEAQ (reference sequence). The trim removed 1 base at V and 3 bases at J, leaving 3 bases unmatched. As DNA, the CDR3 is TGTGCCAGCAGCTTAGATGGACTAGGCTACAATGAGCAGTTCTTC. It specifies CASSLDGLGYNEQFF.

There are many counts of this clonotype. CDR3 sequence reads: CASSNGGGPYEQYF. CDR3 in DNA: TGTGCCAGCAGCAACGGGGGGGGGCCATACGAGCAGTACTTC. The chain links TRBV6-1 to TRBJ2-7, with 8 bases lining up with TRBD2. V dropped 6 bases and J dropped 4; count of bases not matched to a gene: 8. Germline CDR1 and CDR2: MNHNS and SASEGT. CDR3 length equals 14 residues.

The rearrangement joins TRBV30 to TRBJ1-2; D gene unclear. Germline V CDR1 and CDR2: GTSNPN, SVGIG (reference sequence). The CDR3 contains 12 residues. Trimming took 2 bases from V and 3 from J, leaving 7 bases between them. The CDR3: CAWSIDDYGYTF. CDR3 DNA sequence: TGTGCCTGGAGTATTGATGACTATGGCTACACCTTC.

Ten or more counts support this clonotype. The chain links TRBV20-1 to TRBJ2-5; D unclear. Germline CDR1 is DFQATT and CDR2 is SNEGSKA (reference sequence). There are 14 residues in the CDR3. V was clipped by 2 bases and J by 6 bases, with 16 bases between them. The CDR3 region has the DNA TGCAGTGCTAGAAACATCTCTTTTGCAAAGACCCAGTACTTC. Residues: CSARNISFAKTQYF.

This clonotype was detected many times. The chain couples TRBV28 to TRBJ2-7; D remains ambiguous. V lost 4 bases and J 2 bases, leaving 12 bases between the germline ends. This CDR3 region has 14 residues. The germline V gene encodes CDR1 MDHEN and CDR2 SYDVKM. CDR3: CASSSVGSPYEQYF. For the CDR3, the DNA is TGTGCCAGCAGTTCCGTTGGGTCGCCCTACGAGCAGTACTTC.

This clonotype was seen more than once but under ten times. The chain links TRBV11-3 to TRBJ2-5; 7 nucleotides line up with TRBD2. The CDR3 covers 17 residues. V trimming: 1 base; J trimming: 5 bases; junction bases outside the gene matches: 13. Germline V lookup: CDR1 SGHNT, CDR2 YENEEA. The CDR3 DNA is TGTGCCAGCAGCTTAGGCCTCACTACTAGCGCCAAGGAGACCCAGTACTTC. It yields the protein CASSLGLTTSAKETQYF.

This clonotype was seen at least ten times. The CDR3 spells CASSLNDGTDTQYF. As DNA, the CDR3 is TGCGCCAGCAGCTTGAACGACGGCACAGATACGCAGTATTTT. The chain recombines TRBV5-1 with TRBJ2-3; D gene unclear. V was trimmed by 1 base and J by 1 base, leaving 7 bases between them. Germline CDR1 is SGHRS and CDR2 is YFSETQ. The CDR3 spans 14 residues.

This clonotype was seen a handful of times. The chain uses TRBV3-1 and TRBJ2-5; the match to TRBD2 covers 7 bases. CDR1 and CDR2 (germline): LGHDT, YNNKEL (reference sequence). V trimming: 1 base; J trimming: 3 bases; junction bases outside the gene matches: 5. This CDR3 contains 15 residues. The CDR3: CASSQGYLAEETQYF. For the CDR3, the DNA is TGTGCCAGCAGCCAAGGGTACCTAGCGGAAGAGACCCAGTACTTC.

The rearrangement links TRBV5-1 to TRBJ1-2, with D unclear. The germline CDR1 and CDR2 sequences are SGHRS and YFSETQ. The ends were cut back, 0 bases at V and 6 bases at J, with 6 bases in the middle. The CDR3 sequence is 12 residues long. The CDR3 reads CASSLDGNGYTF. CDR3 sequence (DNA): TGCGCCAGCAGCTTGGACGGGAATGGCTACACCTTC.

The sample holds a few counts of this clonotype. The rearrangement uses TRBV7-2 and TRBJ2-7; no definite D call. The length of the CDR3 is 14 residues. V dropped 5 bases and J dropped 5 bases, with 16 bases sitting between them. Germline lookup yields CDR1 SGHTA and CDR2 FQGNSA. CDR3 in amino acids: CASSPLLNSHEQYF. CDR3 nucleotide sequence: TGTGCCAGCAGCCCATTACTTAATTCCCACGAGCAGTACTTC.

This clonotype showed up just a few times. The gene calls are TRBV5-5 and TRBJ1-5; D perhaps matches TRBD1 (5 bases). Germline CDR1 is SGHKS and CDR2 is YYEKEE (reference sequence). The CDR3 spans 14 residues. V was clipped by 2 bases and J by 7 bases, with 13 bases between them. CDR3 in amino acids: CASSLVGGDQPQHF. The CDR3 coding sequence is TGTGCCAGCAGCTTAGTCGGGGGGGACCAGCCCCAGCATTTT.

This chain links TRBV20-1 with TRBJ1-5; tentatively, D is TRBD1 (6 bases). From germline, CDR1 is DFQATT and CDR2 SNEGSKA (reference sequence). This CDR3 region has 15 residues. Trimming cost V 3 bases and J 3 bases, with 15 bases left between them. CDR3 in amino acids: CSAREDGTHNQPQHF. DNA for the CDR3: TGCAGTGCTAGGGAAGACGGGACACACAATCAGCCCCAGCATTTT.

V gene TRBV7-6 combines with J gene TRBJ2-1; TRBD2 might be the D (6 bases). The CDR3 length is 12 residues. CDR1 SGHVS and CDR2 FNYEAQ come from the germline V gene. The V and J ends lost 5 bases and 6 bases respectively, with 8 bases between them. The CDR3 DNA reads TGTGCCAGCAGCCGCGGGGCCAATGAGCAGTTCTTC. Amino acids: CASSRGANEQFF.

This sequence joins TRBV28 and TRBJ1-1; D unclear. CDR3 length: 13 residues. Trimming removed 8 bases from V and 0 bases from J, with 10 bases in between. CDR1 is MDHEN, CDR2 SYDVKM, per germline. CDR3: CASLSLMNTEAFF. In DNA form, the CDR3 reads TGTGCCAGCCTAAGCCTCATGAACACTGAAGCTTTCTTT.

Details on this clonotype: The junction departs from germline at one end; a sequencing error may be responsible. The gene calls are TRBV13 and TRBJ2-5; possibly TRBD2 for D (7 bases). This CDR3 region has 15 residues. From germline, CDR1 is PRHDT and CDR2 FYEKMQ (reference sequence). The CDR3 DNA sequence: TGTGCCAGCAGCGTAGGGGGGGCAGGGTCGGAGACCCAGTACTTC. This sequence encodes CASSVGGAGSETQYF.

This clonotype was observed at least ten times. The V and J genes are TRBV29-1 and TRBJ2-3; 7 bases fit TRBD2. Germline-derived CDR1 and CDR2 are SQVTM and ANQGSEA. CDR3 length: 13 amino acids. J gave up 0 bases and V 6 bases, and 3 bases lay outside the gene matches. This CDR3 is CSVGGRSTDTQYF. CDR3 DNA: TGCAGCGTGGGGGGGAGAAGCACAGATACGCAGTATTTT.

In its sample, this clonotype was seen a few times. Written as DNA, the CDR3 is TGTGCCAGCAGTTACTCCTACAGGGGATTGGGCACAGATACGCAGTATTTT. Its translation: CASSYSYRGLGTDTQYF. This sequence joins TRBV6-5 and TRBJ2-3; 7 bases match TRBD1. The V gene's germline CDR1 is MNHEY and CDR2 SVGAGI. This CDR3 has 17 residues. J gave up 1 base and V 0 bases, and 7 bases lay outside the gene matches.

There are a few counts of this clonotype. This chain links TRBV4-1 with TRBJ2-3, with D perhaps matching TRBD2 (6 bases). Between the trimmed V and J ends, which lost 2 bases and 0 bases, there was a span of 12 bases. Germline V lookup: CDR1 MGHRA, CDR2 YSYEKL. This CDR3 spans 16 amino acids. Here the CDR3 DNA reads TGCGCCAGCAGCCAAAGGGGCGGGACGAGCACAGATACGCAGTATTTT. It is translated as CASSQRGGTSTDTQYF.

Concerning this clonotype: Just one base apart from a much larger clone, this may be a read error. Since no conserved phenylalanine or tryptophan closes the CDR3, a read error is the likely cause. J is TRBJ2-3 and V is TRBV3-1, with unresolved D. Germline values: CDR1 LGHDT, CDR2 YNNKEL (reference sequence). The V and J ends lost 0 bases and 2 bases respectively, with 12 bases between them. This CDR3 is built from 16 residues. The CDR3 region has the DNA TGTGCCAGCAGCCAAGATGAAACACTACCCACAGATACGCAGTATCTT. Translating it yields CASSQDETLPTDTQYL.

This clonotype has a handful of counts. This chain links TRBV6-6 with TRBJ1-3, with D hard to call. Per the germline V gene, CDR1 is MNHNY and CDR2 is SVGAGI (reference sequence). V lost 0 bases and J lost 0, with 12 bases in between. The CDR3 contains 17 residues. The CDR3 nucleotides are TGTGCCAGCAGTTACTCAAGCGAGGGATACTCTGGAAACACCATATATTTT. It translates to CASSYSSEGYSGNTIYF.

The chain employs TRBV5-5 and TRBJ2-5; D is possibly TRBD2 (6 bases). The CDR3 loop spans 14 amino acids. The germline CDR1 and CDR2 sequences are SGHKS and YYEKEE (reference sequence). With 2 bases removed from V and 0 bases from J, the gap between germline ends came to 8 bases. The CDR3 DNA sequence: TGTGCCAGCAGCTTCCGGGACTACCAAGAGACCCAGTACTTC. This gives the protein CASSFRDYQETQYF.

The chain joins TRBV12-5 to TRBJ2-5, with D perhaps matching TRBD1 (5 bases). The V gene's germline CDR1 is LGHNT and CDR2 FRNRAP. V was trimmed by 1 base and J by 5 bases, leaving 8 bases between them. CDR3 length: 13 residues. The CDR3 DNA reads TGTGCTAGTGGTTTGGAGAAGGGGGAGACCCAGTACTTC. Protein product: CASGLEKGETQYF. The full variable domain, completed using reference TRBV12-5 and TRBJ2-5, is DARVTQTPRHKVTEMGQEVTMRCQPILGHNTVFWYRQTMMQGLELLAYFRNRAPLDDSGMPKDRFSAEMPDATLATLKIQPSEPRDSAVYFCASGLEKGETQYFGPGTRLLVL.

In this sample, this clonotype turned up a few times. The chain has TRBV6-5 and TRBJ1-1; tentative D call: TRBD1 (5 bases). The CDR3 contains 13 residues. V gave up 2 bases and J gave up 5 bases, with 9 bases separating them. Germline CDR1 reads MNHEY; CDR2 reads SVGAGI. CDR3 nucleotides: TGTGCCAGCAGTTACAGGGGTGGGACTGAAGCTTTCTTT. Translation gives CASSYRGGTEAFF.

This clonotype was observed many times. V and J are TRBV10-3 and TRBJ1-1; possibly TRBD1 for D (5 bases). The CDR3 has 12 amino acids. Germline V lookup: CDR1 ENHRY, CDR2 SYGVKD. Trimming took off 6 bases at V and 10 bases at J, with 15 bases between the two ends. The CDR3 DNA is TGTGCCATCAGCGGCCCCTCGGGGGGAGCTTTCTTT. It codes for CAISGPSGGAFF.

This clonotype was counted many times. This chain joins TRBV13 and TRBJ2-3; D not resolved. Germline V gene data show CDR1 as PRHDT and CDR2 as FYEKMQ (reference sequence). CDR3 size: 16 residues. V was shortened by 4 bases and J by 0 bases, with 14 bases between the two germline ends. Here the CDR3 reads CASSYPRAPSTDTQYF. The CDR3 nucleotides are TGTGCCAGCAGCTACCCCCGAGCGCCTAGCACAGATACGCAGTATTTT.